The present T cell receptor beta chain was sequenced within a study of OX40 agonist ivuxolimab in advanced cancers. The CDR3 totals 11 residues. V lost 5 bases to trimming and J lost 4 bases, with 8 bases between them. Germline V gene lookup returns CDR1 DFQATT and CDR2 SNEGSKA (reference sequence). Clones were read by immunoSEQ multiplex PCR, and TCRdb kept only the in-frame ones, dropping some. The sample holds roughly 91,000 clones, 85% to 90% seen once. V and J are TRBV20-1 and TRBJ2-5; D tentatively reads TRBD1 or TRBD2 (5 bases each). This clonotype was sampled from an adult with an advanced solid tumor such as melanoma, head and neck, liver or kidney cancer. The sample here was CD4+ or CD8+ T cells sorted from blood, taken in a trial of the OX40 agonist ivuxolimab. Here the CDR3 reads CSAGGRETQYF. The DNA for the CDR3 is TGCAGTGCTGGGGGAAGAGAGACCCAGTACTTC.